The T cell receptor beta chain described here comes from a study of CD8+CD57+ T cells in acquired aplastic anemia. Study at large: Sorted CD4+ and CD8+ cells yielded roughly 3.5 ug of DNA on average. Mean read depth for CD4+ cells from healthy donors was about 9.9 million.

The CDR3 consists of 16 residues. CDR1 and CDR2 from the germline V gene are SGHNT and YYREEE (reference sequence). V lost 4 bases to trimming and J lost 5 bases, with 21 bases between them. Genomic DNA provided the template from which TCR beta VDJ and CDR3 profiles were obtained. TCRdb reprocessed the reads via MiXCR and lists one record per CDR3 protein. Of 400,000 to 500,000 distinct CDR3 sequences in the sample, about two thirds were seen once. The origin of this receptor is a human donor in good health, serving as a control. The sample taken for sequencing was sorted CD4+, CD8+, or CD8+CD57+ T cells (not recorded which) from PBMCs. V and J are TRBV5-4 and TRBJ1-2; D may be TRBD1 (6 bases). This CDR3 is CASSQIFAGEAYGYTF. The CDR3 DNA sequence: TGTGCCAGCAGCCAGATTTTCGCAGGGGAGGCGTATGGCTACACCTTC. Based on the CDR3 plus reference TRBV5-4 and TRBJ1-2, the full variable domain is ETGVTQSPTHLIKTRGQQVTLRCSSQSGHNTVSWYQQALGQGPQFIFQYYREEENGRGNFPPRFSGLQFPNYSSELNVNALELDDSALYLCASSQIFAGEAYGYTFGSGTRLTVV.